This T cell receptor (beta chain) was identified in a study of T cell responses to AZD1222 COVID-19 vaccine. This CDR3 comprises 14 residues. Germline CDR1 and CDR2: MNHEY and SMNVEV (reference sequence). V lost 5 bases and J lost 6; bases outside the gene matches: 8. TCRdb keeps only in-frame clones here, not all; method: immunoSEQ multiplex PCR. Of 130,000 or so clones listed, around 90% are singletons. The clonotype originates from an adult who received the AZD1222 COVID-19 vaccine. The material sequenced was peripheral blood, taken 28 days after the second AZD1222 dose. V usage is TRBV27 and J usage is TRBJ1-2; 8 bases line up with TRBD1. The CDR3 DNA follows: TGTGCCAGCAGTGCCGAGACAGGGGTTAATGGCTACACCTTC. This translates into CASSAETGVNGYTF.